This entry concerns a single T cell receptor (beta chain). The data were obtained in a study of cytomegalovirus exposure and HLA in healthy donors. The PCR made use of 60 Vbeta and 13 Jbeta primers. Sequenced by immunoSEQ multiplex PCR; TCRdb stores in-frame clones only, minus some. The sample lists fewer than 130,000 clones; over 60% were seen once. Material for sequencing was PBMCs. This receptor was identified in a woman aged 60-70 years in good health and CMV-seropositive.

The CDR3 loop reads CAWTPSRGTAEAFF. CDR3 nucleotides: TGTGCCTGGACTCCATCCAGGGGGACCGCTGAAGCTTTCTTT. The chain carries TRBV30 and TRBJ1-1; 7 nucleotides agree with TRBD1. The CDR3 extends over 14 amino acids. Germline-derived CDR1 and CDR2 are GTSNPN and SVGIG (reference sequence). Germline trimming cut 4 bases from V and 6 bases from J; bases unmatched to any gene: 11.